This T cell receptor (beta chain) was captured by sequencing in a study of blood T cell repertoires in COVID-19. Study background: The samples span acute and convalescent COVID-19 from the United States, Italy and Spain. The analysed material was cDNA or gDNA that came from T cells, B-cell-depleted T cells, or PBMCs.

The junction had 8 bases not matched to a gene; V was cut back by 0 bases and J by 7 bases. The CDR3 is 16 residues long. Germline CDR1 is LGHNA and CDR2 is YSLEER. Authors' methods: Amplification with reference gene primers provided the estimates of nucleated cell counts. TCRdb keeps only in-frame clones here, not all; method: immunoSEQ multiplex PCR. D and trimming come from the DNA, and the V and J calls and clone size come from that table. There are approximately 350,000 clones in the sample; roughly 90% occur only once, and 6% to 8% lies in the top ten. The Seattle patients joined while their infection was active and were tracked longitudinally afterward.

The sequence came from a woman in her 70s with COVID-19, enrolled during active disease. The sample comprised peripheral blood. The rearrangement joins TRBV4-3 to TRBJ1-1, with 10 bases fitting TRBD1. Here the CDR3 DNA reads TGCGCCAGCAGCCAAGACACGACAGGGGGCCCTGATGAAGCTTTCTTT. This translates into CASSQDTTGGPDEAFF.